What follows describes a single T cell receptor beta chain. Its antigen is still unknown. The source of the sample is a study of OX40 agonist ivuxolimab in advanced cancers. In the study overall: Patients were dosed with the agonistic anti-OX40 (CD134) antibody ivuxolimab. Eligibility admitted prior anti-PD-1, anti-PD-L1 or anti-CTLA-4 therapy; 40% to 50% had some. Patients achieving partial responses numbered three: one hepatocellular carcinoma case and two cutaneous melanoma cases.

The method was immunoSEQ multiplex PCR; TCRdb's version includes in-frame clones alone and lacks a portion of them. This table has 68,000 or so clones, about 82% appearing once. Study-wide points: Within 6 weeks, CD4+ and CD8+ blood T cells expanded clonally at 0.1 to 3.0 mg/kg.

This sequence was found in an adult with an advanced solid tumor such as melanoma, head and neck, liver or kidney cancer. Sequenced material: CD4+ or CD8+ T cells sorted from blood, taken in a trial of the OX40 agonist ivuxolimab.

The DNA for the CDR3 is TGTGCCAGCTCACCACGGACAGACAACTATGGCTACACCTTC. Its protein is CASSPRTDNYGYTF. V is TRBV18 and J is TRBJ1-2, with D possibly TRBD1 on 6 matching bases. Germline CDR1 reads KGHSH; CDR2 reads LQKENI. The CDR3 spans 14 residues. Trimming removed 1 base from V and 2 bases from J, with 8 bases in between. Together with reference TRBV18 and TRBJ1-2, the CDR3 gives the full variable domain: NAGVMQNPRHLVRRRGQEARLRCSPMKGHSHVYWYRQLPEEGLKFMVYLQKENIIDESGMPKERFSAEFPKEGPSILRIQQVVRGDSAAYFCASSPRTDNYGYTFGSGTRLTVV.